Sequencing of this TCR beta chain was carried out in a study of T cells in women clearing cervical HPV infection (dated by TCRdb to the late 2010s). Looking at the study overall: Cases were roughly 23 women with histologically confirmed HPV16-related CIN3 or worse, including a couple of invasive cancers. The controls were about 26 women whose single incident HPV16 infection cleared within 12 months with no development of precancer or cancer. For cases, a median interval of approximately 140 days, with an interquartile range of roughly 80 to 200 days, was observed between lesion detection and blood sampling. Cases and controls were matched on age within five years and on year of sample collection. HLA typing was available for only a few women, so HLA type could not be excluded as a confounder. Blood from cases was collected at the visit at which the lesion was first identified, whereas blood from controls was collected once infection was no longer detected. In the parent cohort, 9,000 to 13,000 women aged 18 or older were enrolled in Guanacaste, Costa Rica, during about 1992 to 1994 and were followed for seven years. Quality controls consisted of five blinded duplicates per group, for a total of 60 or so samples made up of around 50 participants and around ten replicates. Median age was roughly 32 years in cases versus about 38 in controls, and baseline characteristics did not differ significantly. This exploratory proof-of-principle case-control study, nested within the Guanacaste HPV Natural History Study in Costa Rica, compared TCR repertoires among women with different cervical HPV16 outcomes. The investigation overall reported the following: TRBV6-7 relative abundance was lower in cases than in controls (roughly 0.12% versus 0.17%; Bonferroni P = 0.0008). Because the number of T cells in each sample was unknown, differences in richness could reflect differing T-cell content rather than repertoire biology. Whether associations preceded infection or resulted from infection could not be shown with the cross-sectional design, and effector/memory subsets and HPV-specific T cells were not isolated. TCR repertoire richness was significantly higher in CIN3+ cases than in controls across sequencing depths, while evenness did not differ. Random forest classifiers that combined richness and V gene abundances separated cases from controls with an estimated AUC of 0.8 to 0.9.

Every participant had a single incident cervical HPV16 infection, and women with prevalent HPV16 infections were excluded. Cervical HPV DNA was detected with MY09/MY11 PCR, and genotyping was done by dot-blot hybridization. Roughly 15 mL of heparinized blood were centrifuged, and the buffy coat was aliquoted, frozen at -30°C, then stored at -80°C. QIAGEN kits were used to extract genomic DNA from buffy coat specimens. Concerning this clone: The clone's antigen remains unknown. The observed sequence ends 3 residues before the CDR3 terminus, with the missing tail filled in from the germline J gene.

Using the immunoSEQ assay, multiplex PCR amplified TCR beta CDR3 regions from an average of about 1.1 ug of genomic DNA per sample. The assay corrected primer bias using a complete synthetic TCR repertoire to establish an amplification baseline. The amplicons were sequenced using the Illumina platform. The paper's data handling went like this. Sequences were error-corrected by clustering with frequency ratios and a modified nearest-neighbor algorithm, then analyzed in the immunoSEQ Analyzer with IMGT gene definitions. At each rarefaction depth, TCR richness and evenness were averaged over 20 rarefaction repeats, and samples with fewer sequences than the depth were excluded. Wilcoxon rank sum tests with FDR correction were used to compare V, D and J gene relative abundances between the groups. For the blinded duplicates, the intraclass correlation was approximately 96% for TCR richness and averaged 76.4% across about 70 gene segments. TCRdb took over this immuneACCESS table, retaining in-frame rearrangements with V and J assigned. Such tables are incomplete; in checked studies, under half of the missing clones stem from an unresolved V gene, and the remainder is unexplained. V, J and clone size were drawn from that table, and D and trimming were deduced from the DNA. The record for this sample contains about 19,000 clones. The ten most abundant clones make up roughly a sixth of the sample.

CDR3 length: 15 amino acids, cysteine to phenylalanine. The DNA shown is the part of the CDR3 that was read: 36 bases, in frame from base 1. The germline V gene gives CDR1 as SGHRS and CDR2 as YFSETQ. V ends up 3 bases short and J 5 bases short, with an unmatched junction base count of 8. The sequenced material came from blood buffy coat. This sequence uses TRBV5-1 and TRBJ2-5; 9 junctional bases match TRBD1. The source is a woman aged 18 to 75 with a cervical HPV16 infection that either progressed to CIN3+ or cleared (not recorded which). CDR3 protein: CASSSGTGYWETQYF. The sequenced part of the CDR3 DNA is TGCGCCAGCAGCTCCGGGACAGGGTATTGGGAGACC. Where the CDR3 stops, the reference TRBV5-1 and TRBJ2-5 genes take over; the full variable domain is KAGVTQTPRYLIKTRGQQVTLSCSPISGHRSVSWYQQTPGQGLQFLFEYFSETQRNKGNFPGRFSGRQFSNSRSEMNVSTLELGDSALYLCASSSGTGYWETQYFGPGTRLLVL.